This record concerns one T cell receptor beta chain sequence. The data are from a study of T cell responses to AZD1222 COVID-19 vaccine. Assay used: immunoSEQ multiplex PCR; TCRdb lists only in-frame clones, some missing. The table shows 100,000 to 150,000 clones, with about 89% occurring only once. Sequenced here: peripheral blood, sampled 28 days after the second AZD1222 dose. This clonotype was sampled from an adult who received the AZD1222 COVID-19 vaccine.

The CDR3 loop reads CASSLSLGQGSADTQYF. CDR3 nucleotides: TGTGCCAGCAGCTTGTCTCTGGGACAGGGGAGCGCAGATACGCAGTATTTT. The chain carries TRBV7-9 and TRBJ2-3, with 10 bases that match TRBD1. This CDR3 has 17 residues. Germline assignment: CDR1 SEHNR and CDR2 FQNEAQ (reference sequence). The ends lost 3 bases at V and 4 bases at J; junction bases unmatched: 10.